These T cell receptor beta chains were read from a single sample in a study of blood T cell repertoires in COVID-19. This table comes from immunoSEQ multiplex PCR, and its TCRdb copy is limited to in-frame clones, with some not included. In the table there are hundreds of thousands of clones, approximately 90% of which are singletons. Sequencing was carried out using peripheral blood. These receptors were taken from a man aged 18 to 30 with active or convalescent COVID-19. Both conserved end residues are part of each CDR3. Fields, in order: CDR3 protein, CDR3 DNA, V gene, J gene, clone size, D gene. A D gene is named only where the DNA matches it firmly. Some rows mark clone size as missing; the rest say once, few, many or name a class of expanded clone.

CASSLRSEAFF,TGTGCCAGCAGCCTAAGGAGTGAAGCTTTCTTT,TRBV6-2/TRBV6-3,TRBJ1-1,few,.
CASIGDRGTLVAGNTIYF,TGTGCCAGCATCGGGGACAGGGGGACCCTAGTAGCCGGAAACACCATATATTTT,TRBV28,TRBJ1-3,.,TRBD1
CASSFQGMDTQYF,TGTGCCAGCAGCTTTCAGGGGATGGATACGCAGTATTTT,TRBV7-2,TRBJ2-3,.,.
CASEIAGPYEQYF,TGTGCCAGTGAGATAGCGGGTCCCTACGAGCAGTACTTC,TRBV21-1,TRBJ2-7,.,.
CASNYRRNEKLFF,TGTGCCAGTAACTACCGACGAAATGAAAAACTGTTTTTT,TRBV19,TRBJ1-4,.,.
CASSSRLEQFF,TGTGCCAGCAGCTCCCGACTAGAGCAGTTCTTC,TRBV7-6,TRBJ2-1,.,.
CASSLGGSGRYEQYF,TGTGCCAGCAGCTTAGGCGGGAGCGGGAGGTACGAGCAGTACTTC,TRBV13,TRBJ2-7,.,TRBD2
CASSQAPRQFF,TGTGCCAGCAGCCAGGCCCCCAGGCAGTTCTTC,TRBV21-1,TRBJ2-1,.,.
CASSFRGSSYNEQFF,TGTGCCAGCAGTTTCAGGGGATCCTCCTACAATGAGCAGTTCTTC,TRBV11-2,TRBJ2-1,.,.
CASNRDSRETQYF,TGTGCCAGCAACCGGGACTCTCGGGAGACCCAGTACTTC,TRBV11-2,TRBJ2-5,.,.
CASSQDTEYGYTF,TGCGCCAGCAGCCAAGATACAGAGTATGGCTACACCTTC,TRBV4-1,TRBJ1-2,.,.
CASSQLTGGAGANVLTF,TGTGCCAGCAGCCAATTAACAGGGGGCGCTGGGGCCAACGTCCTGACTTTC,TRBV14,TRBJ2-6,once,TRBD1
CASSSGGPYEQYF,TGTGCCAGCAGCTCGGGAGGGCCTTACGAGCAGTACTTC,TRBV5-5,TRBJ2-7,.,TRBD2
CASSPIQSMNTEAFF,TGTGCCAGCAGTCCAATACAGTCAATGAACACTGAAGCTTTCTTT,TRBV6-5,TRBJ1-1,.,.
CASRGLTGTDGEQYF,TGTGCCAGTAGGGGGTTGACAGGGACAGATGGGGAGCAGTACTTC,TRBV19,TRBJ2-7,.,TRBD1
CASSLRQGSGHNEQFF,TGTGCCAGCTCCCTCCGTCAGGGGTCAGGACACAATGAGCAGTTCTTC,TRBV18,TRBJ2-1,.,.
CASSMENNSPLHF,TGTGCCAGTAGTATGGAGAATAATTCACCCCTCCACTTT,TRBV19,TRBJ1-6,few,.
CATRAPVRAYGYTF,TGTGCCACCAGAGCCCCGGTCAGGGCCTATGGCTACACCTTC,TRBV27,TRBJ1-2,.,.
CASGDQINEQFF,TGCGCCAGCGGAGACCAGATCAATGAGCAGTTCTTC,TRBV4-1,TRBJ2-1,.,.
CASSLAGSLGYTF,TGCGCCAGCAGCTTGGCCGGGTCGTTGGGCTACACCTTC,TRBV5-1,TRBJ1-2,.,.
CASSFGTGRANEKLFF,TGCGCCAGCAGCTTCGGGACAGGTAGAGCTAATGAAAAACTGTTTTTT,TRBV5-1,TRBJ1-4,.,TRBD1
CASRAGIGQPQHF,TGTGCCTCCCGGGCGGGTATCGGACAGCCCCAGCATTTT,TRBV10-3,TRBJ1-5,.,.
CASSTSRVGRVETQYF,TGTGCCAGCAGCACCTCCAGGGTGGGCCGGGTTGAGACCCAGTACTTC,TRBV5-8,TRBJ2-5,once,.
CASKSSGQGPSEAFF,TGTGCCAGCAAAAGTTCAGGACAGGGGCCGTCCGAAGCTTTCTTT,TRBV27,TRBJ1-1,few,TRBD1
CASRRTGGEGNQPQHF,TGCGCCAGCAGACGGACAGGGGGCGAGGGCAATCAGCCCCAGCATTTT,TRBV4-1,TRBJ1-5,.,TRBD1
CASSRGTGRLNTEAFF,TGCGCCAGCAGTCGGGGGACAGGGAGGTTGAACACTGAAGCTTTCTTT,TRBV5-1,TRBJ1-1,.,TRBD1
CATSRWSGGPYEQYF,TGTGCCACCTCCCGCTGGAGCGGGGGTCCCTACGAGCAGTACTTC,TRBV27,TRBJ2-7,few,TRBD2
CATSRVAGGNEQFF,TGTGCCACCAGCAGAGTAGCAGGGGGCAATGAGCAGTTCTTC,TRBV15,TRBJ2-1,.,TRBD1
CASSVVENSPLHF,TGTGCCAGCAGCGTAGTTGAGAATTCACCCCTCCACTTT,TRBV9,TRBJ1-6,.,.
CASSFLPYEQYF,TGTGCCAGCAGCTTTCTACCCTACGAGCAGTACTTC,TRBV7-9,TRBJ2-7,.,.
CASTLTPQGSNGYTF,TGTGCCAGCACCCTGACCCCCCAGGGCTCGAATGGCTACACCTTC,TRBV6-5,TRBJ1-2,.,.
CASSLRGQGYEQYF,TGTGCCAGCAGCTTACGGGGACAGGGGTACGAGCAGTACTTC,TRBV7-6,TRBJ2-7,.,TRBD1
CASSWTGGYGYTF,TGTGCCAGCAGTTGGACAGGGGGCTATGGCTACACCTTC,TRBV27,TRBJ1-2,once,TRBD1
CASSQMDRVREQYF,TGCGCCAGCAGCCAGATGGACAGGGTGCGCGAGCAGTACTTC,TRBV4-1,TRBJ2-7,.,TRBD1
CASSPTGGEGNTIYF,TGTGCCAGCAGTCCGACAGGGGGCGAAGGAAACACCATATATTTT,TRBV28,TRBJ1-3,.,TRBD1
CSVGLHGGVEYF,TGCAGCGTTGGATTACATGGGGGCGTGGAGTACTTC,TRBV29-1,TRBJ2-7,.,.
CASGMGPSDTQYF,TGTGCCAGCGGCATGGGCCCCTCAGATACGCAGTATTTT,TRBV4-2,TRBJ2-3,once,.
CATSRGTGAGANVLTF,TGTGCCACCAGCAGAGGGACAGGGGCTGGGGCCAACGTCCTGACTTTC,TRBV15,TRBJ2-6,.,TRBD1
CASSKRVREGNEQYF,TGTGCCAGCTCAAAAAGGGTCAGGGAAGGGAACGAGCAGTACTTC,TRBV18,TRBJ2-7,.,.
CASSRTRDGGPYEQYF,TGTGCCAGCAGCCGTACGAGGGACGGGGGGCCCTACGAGCAGTACTTC,TRBV14,TRBJ2-7,.,.
CASRSRTAAKNIQYF,TGTGCCAGCAGATCTAGGACTGCGGCCAAAAACATTCAGTACTTC,TRBV7-2,TRBJ2-4,.,.
CASSSPNRGRAYEQYF,TGTGCCAGCAGTTCCCCCAACAGGGGGCGAGCCTACGAGCAGTACTTC,TRBV27,TRBJ2-7,.,TRBD1
CASSIGRREAFF,TGTGCCAGTAGTATAGGTCGGAGGGAAGCTTTCTTT,TRBV19,TRBJ1-1,.,.